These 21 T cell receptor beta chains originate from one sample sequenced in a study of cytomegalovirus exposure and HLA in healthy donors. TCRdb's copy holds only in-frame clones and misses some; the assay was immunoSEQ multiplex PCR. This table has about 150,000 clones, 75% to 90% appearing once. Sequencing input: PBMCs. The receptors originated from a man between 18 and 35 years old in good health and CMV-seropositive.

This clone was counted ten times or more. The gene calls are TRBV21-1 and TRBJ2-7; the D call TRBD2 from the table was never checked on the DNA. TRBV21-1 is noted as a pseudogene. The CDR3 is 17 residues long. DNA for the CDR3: TGTGCCAGCAGCAAAGTGGGGGACGGGGAGGGCACCTACGAGCAGTACTTC. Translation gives CASSKVGDGEGTYEQYF.

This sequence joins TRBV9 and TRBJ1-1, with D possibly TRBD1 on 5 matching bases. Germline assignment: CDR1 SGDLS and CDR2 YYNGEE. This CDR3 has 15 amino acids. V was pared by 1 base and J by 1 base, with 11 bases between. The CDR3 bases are TGTGCCAGCAGCGTATGGCCAGGGCAGAACACTGAAGCTTTCTTT. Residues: CASSVWPGQNTEAFF.

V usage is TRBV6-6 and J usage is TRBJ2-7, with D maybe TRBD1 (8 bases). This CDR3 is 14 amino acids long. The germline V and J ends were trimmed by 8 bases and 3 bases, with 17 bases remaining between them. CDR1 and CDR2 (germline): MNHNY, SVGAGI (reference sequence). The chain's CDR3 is CASRGAGGRYEQYF. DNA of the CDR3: TGTGCCAGCCGGGGGGCAGGGGGCCGCTACGAGCAGTACTTC.

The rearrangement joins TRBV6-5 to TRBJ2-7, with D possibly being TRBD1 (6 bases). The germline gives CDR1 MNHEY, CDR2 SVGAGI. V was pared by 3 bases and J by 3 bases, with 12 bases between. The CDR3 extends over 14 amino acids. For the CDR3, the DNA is TGTGCCAGCAGTTATAGGGGGTCGGTCTACGAGCAGTACTTC. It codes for CASSYRGSVYEQYF.

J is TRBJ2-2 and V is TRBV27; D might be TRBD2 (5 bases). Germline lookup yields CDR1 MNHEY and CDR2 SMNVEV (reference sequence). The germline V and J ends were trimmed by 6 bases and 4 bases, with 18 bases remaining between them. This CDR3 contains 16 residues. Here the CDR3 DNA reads TGTGCCAGCAGGGGCCCCGGTGAAGCGGTCACCGGGGAGCTGTTTTTT. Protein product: CASRGPGEAVTGELFF.

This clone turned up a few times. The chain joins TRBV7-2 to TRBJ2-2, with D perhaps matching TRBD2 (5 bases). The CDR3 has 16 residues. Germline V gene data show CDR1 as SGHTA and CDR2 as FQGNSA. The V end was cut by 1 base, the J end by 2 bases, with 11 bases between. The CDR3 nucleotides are TGTGCCAGCAGCTTAGGAGGGCGGATTAACACCGGGGAGCTGTTTTTT. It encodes CASSLGGRINTGELFF.

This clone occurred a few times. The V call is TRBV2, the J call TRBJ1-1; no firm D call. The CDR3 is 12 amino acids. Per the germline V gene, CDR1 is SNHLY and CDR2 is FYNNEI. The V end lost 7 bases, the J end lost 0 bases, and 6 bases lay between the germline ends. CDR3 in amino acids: CASMWLNTEAFF. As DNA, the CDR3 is TGTGCCAGCATGTGGCTGAACACTGAAGCTTTCTTT. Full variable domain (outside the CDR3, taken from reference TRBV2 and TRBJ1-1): EPEVTQTPSHQVTQMGQEVILRCVPISNHLYFYWYRQILGQKVEFLVSFYNNEISEKSEIFDDQFSVERPDGSNFTLKIRSTKLEDSAMYFCASMWLNTEAFFGQGTRLTVV.

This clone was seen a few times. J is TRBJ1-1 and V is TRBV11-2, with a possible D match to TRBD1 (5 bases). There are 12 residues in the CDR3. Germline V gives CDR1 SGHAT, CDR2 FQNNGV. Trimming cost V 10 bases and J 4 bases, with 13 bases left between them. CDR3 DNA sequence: TGTGCCACCATCCGACAGACCACTGAAGCTTTCTTT. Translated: CATIRQTTEAFF.

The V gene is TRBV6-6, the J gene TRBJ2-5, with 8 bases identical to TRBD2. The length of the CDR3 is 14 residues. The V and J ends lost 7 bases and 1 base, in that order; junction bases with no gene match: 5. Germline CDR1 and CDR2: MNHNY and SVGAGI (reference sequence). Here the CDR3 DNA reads TGTGCCAGCACCCAGCGGGGGTTCCAAGAGACCCAGTACTTC. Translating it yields CASTQRGFQETQYF.

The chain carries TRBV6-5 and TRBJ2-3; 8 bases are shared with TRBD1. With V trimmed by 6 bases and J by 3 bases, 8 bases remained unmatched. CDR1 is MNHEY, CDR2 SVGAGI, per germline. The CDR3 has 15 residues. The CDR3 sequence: CASRPQGAVTDTQYF. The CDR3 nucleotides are TGTGCCAGCAGACCCCAGGGGGCGGTTACAGATACGCAGTATTTT.

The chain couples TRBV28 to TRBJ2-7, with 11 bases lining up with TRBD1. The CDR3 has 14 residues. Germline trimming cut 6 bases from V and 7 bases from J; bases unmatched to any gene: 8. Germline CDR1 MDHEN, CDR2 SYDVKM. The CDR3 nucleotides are TGTGCCAGCAGCGTTGGACAGGGGGCGAGGGAGCAGTACTTC. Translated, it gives CASSVGQGAREQYF.

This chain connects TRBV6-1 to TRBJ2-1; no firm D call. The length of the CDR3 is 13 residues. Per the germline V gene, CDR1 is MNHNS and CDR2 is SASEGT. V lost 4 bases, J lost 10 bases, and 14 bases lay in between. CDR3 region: CASSGPAGLEQFF. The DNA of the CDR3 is TGTGCCAGCAGTGGTCCGGCAGGTCTCGAGCAGTTCTTC.

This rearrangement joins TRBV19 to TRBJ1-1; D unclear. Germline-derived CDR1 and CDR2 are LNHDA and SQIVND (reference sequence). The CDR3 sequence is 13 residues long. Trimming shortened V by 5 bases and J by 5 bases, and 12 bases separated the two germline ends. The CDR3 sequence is CASSPDLRTEAFF. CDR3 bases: TGTGCCAGTAGTCCCGATCTTCGGACTGAAGCTTTCTTT.

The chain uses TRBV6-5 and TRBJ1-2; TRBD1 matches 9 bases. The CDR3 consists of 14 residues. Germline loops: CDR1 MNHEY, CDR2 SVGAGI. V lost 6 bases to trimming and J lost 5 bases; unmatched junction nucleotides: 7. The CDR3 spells CASRATGTGYGYTF. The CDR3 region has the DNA TGTGCCAGCAGAGCTACCGGGACAGGGTATGGCTACACCTTC.

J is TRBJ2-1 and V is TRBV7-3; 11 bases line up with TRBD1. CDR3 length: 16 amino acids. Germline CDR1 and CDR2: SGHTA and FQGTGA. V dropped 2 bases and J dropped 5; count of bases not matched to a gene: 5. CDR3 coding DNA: TGTGCCAGCAGCTTATCTAAGGACAGGGGGCACAATGAGCAGTTCTTC. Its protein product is CASSLSKDRGHNEQFF.

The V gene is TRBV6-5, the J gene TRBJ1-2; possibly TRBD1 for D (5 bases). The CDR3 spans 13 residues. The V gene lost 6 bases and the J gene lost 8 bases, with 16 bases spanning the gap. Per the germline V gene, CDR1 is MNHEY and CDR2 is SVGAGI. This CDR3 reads CASRSPGVGGYTF. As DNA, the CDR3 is TGTGCCAGCAGATCCCCGGGGGTCGGGGGCTACACCTTC.

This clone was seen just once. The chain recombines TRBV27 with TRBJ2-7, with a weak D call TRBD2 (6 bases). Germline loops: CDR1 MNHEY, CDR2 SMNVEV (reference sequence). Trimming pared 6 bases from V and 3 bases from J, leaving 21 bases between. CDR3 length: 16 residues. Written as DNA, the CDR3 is TGTGCCAGCAGACCAACACGGGAGCATGGTCTCTACGAGCAGTACTTC. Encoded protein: CASRPTREHGLYEQYF.

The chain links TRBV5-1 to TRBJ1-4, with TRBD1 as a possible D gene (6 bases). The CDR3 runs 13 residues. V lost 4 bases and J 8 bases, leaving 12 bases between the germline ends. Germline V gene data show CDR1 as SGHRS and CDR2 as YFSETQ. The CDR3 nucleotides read TGCGCCAGCAGCCGGGACATTGGCGAAAAACTGTTTTTT. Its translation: CASSRDIGEKLFF.

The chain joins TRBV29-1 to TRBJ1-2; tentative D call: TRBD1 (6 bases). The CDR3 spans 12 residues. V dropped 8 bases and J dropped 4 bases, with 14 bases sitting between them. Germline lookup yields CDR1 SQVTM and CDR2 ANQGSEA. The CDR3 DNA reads TGCAGCTCAGGGGTATTTGGCTATGGCTACACCTTC. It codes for CSSGVFGYGYTF.

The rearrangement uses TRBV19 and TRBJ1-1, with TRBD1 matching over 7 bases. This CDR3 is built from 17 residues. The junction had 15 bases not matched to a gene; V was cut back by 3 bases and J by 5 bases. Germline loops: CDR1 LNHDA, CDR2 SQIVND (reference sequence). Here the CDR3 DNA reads TGTGCCAGTAGTATTGATCCCCACCAGGGGGGCTGGACTGAAGCTTTCTTT. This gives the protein CASSIDPHQGGWTEAFF. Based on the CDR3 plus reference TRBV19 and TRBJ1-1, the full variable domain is DGGITQSPKYLFRKEGQNVTLSCEQNLNHDAMYWYRQDPGQGLRLIYYSQIVNDFQKGDIAEGYSVSREKKESFPLTVTSAQKNPTAFYLCASSIDPHQGGWTEAFFGQGTRLTVV.

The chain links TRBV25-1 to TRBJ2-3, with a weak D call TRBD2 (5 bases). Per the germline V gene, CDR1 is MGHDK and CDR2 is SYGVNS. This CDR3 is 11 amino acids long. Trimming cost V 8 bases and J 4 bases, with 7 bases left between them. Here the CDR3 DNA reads TGTGCCAGCGGGAGCGCAGATACGCAGTATTTT. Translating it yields CASGSADTQYF.